One T cell receptor (beta chain) is described in this entry. Germline V gene lookup returns CDR1 SGHRS and CDR2 YFSETQ. This CDR3 is built from 15 residues. Trimming removed 3 bases at V and 2 bases at J, with 12 bases between. This specimen belongs to a study of OX40 agonist ivuxolimab in advanced cancers. The method was immunoSEQ multiplex PCR; TCRdb's version includes in-frame clones alone and lacks a portion of them. The repertoire consists of 45,000 to 65,000 clones, with roughly three quarters occurring once and the leading ten covering about 2.3%. The material was CD4+ or CD8+ T cells sorted from blood, obtained in a trial of the OX40 agonist ivuxolimab. The genes are TRBV5-1 and TRBJ1-3, with a weak D call TRBD1 (5 bases). This clonotype was obtained from an adult with an advanced solid tumor such as melanoma, head and neck, liver or kidney cancer. CDR3 in amino acids: CASSSIGGPGNTIYF. DNA of the CDR3: TGCGCCAGCAGCTCCATCGGGGGTCCTGGAAACACCATATATTTT.